The present T cell receptor (beta chain) was sequenced within a study of blood T cell repertoires in COVID-19. Study-wide context: Whether acute or convalescent, the COVID-19 samples came from the United States, Italy and Spain. In each case, the material was cDNA or gDNA derived from T cells, B-cell-depleted T cells, or PBMCs.

Ages ranged from roughly 18 to 95 years, with residence in approximately 23 US areas. Germline CDR1 reads MNHEY; CDR2 reads SVGAGI. The CDR3 has 13 amino acids. Methods used by the authors: For nucleated cells, counts were estimated from reference gene primer amplification. Clones were sequenced by immunoSEQ multiplex PCR, and TCRdb holds only the in-frame ones, with some missing. That table is the source of V, J and clone size, and D and trimming were worked out from the DNA. The sample includes about 200,000 clones, around 88% of them seen just once. With regard to this clone: A read error may account for a junction end that differs from germline.

The receptor comes from a man aged 40-55 years with acute COVID-19. The rearrangement links TRBV6-5 to TRBJ2-4; 8 bases agree with TRBD2. The material sequenced was PBMCs or T cells enriched from blood (not recorded which). The DNA for the CDR3 is TGTGCCAGCAGTTATCGGGGGGGAGGGCCCCGGTTGTTT. Translating gives CASSYRGGGPRLF.